The clone carrying this TCR beta chain was counted at least ten times. In TCRdb, the 5' RACE reads were re-called with MiXCR into one record per CDR3 protein. The sample lists roughly 48,000 distinct CDR3 sequences; more than 5% were seen once. The germline gives CDR1 MNHNS, CDR2 SASEGT. V was shortened by 2 bases and J by 0 bases, with 11 bases between the two germline ends. CDR3 length equals 16 residues. These data are taken from a study of neurological immune-mediated disorders. The origin of this receptor is a woman under 30 with multiple sclerosis. The source material was CD4+ T cells from blood. J is TRBJ2-4 and V is TRBV6-1; D not resolved. CDR3 residues: CASSEPDSIAKNIQYF. CDR3 DNA sequence: TGTGCCAGCAGTGAACCGGATAGTATAGCCAAAAACATTCAGTACTTC.